This T cell receptor beta chain emerged from a study of T-cell memory formation after mild COVID-19. Study observations and caveats: In second-wave clones peaking day 37, SARS-CoV-2 specificity remained unconfirmed. Later expanders leaned toward CD4+, whereas clones contracting from day 15 to 85 were balanced CD4/CD8.

5'RACE, which relied on constant-segment primers, yielded TCR alpha and TCR beta cDNA libraries carrying sample barcodes and UMIs. TCRdb used MiXCR to reprocess the 5' RACE reads, holding one entry per CDR3 protein. The sample includes a few hundred thousand distinct CDR3 sequences, under 25% of them seen just once. As to this clonotype: Its antigen is unidentified.

V lost 1 base and J lost 5, with 5 bases in between. This CDR3 spans 13 amino acids. CDR1 and CDR2 from the germline V gene are MNHEY and SVGEGT. This sequence joins TRBV6-2 or TRBV6-3 and TRBJ2-2; D unclear. The sequencing input was PBMCs or a T cell subset sorted from them (not recorded which). The TCR comes from a man aged 18 to 29 who had mild COVID-19 (a few samples of this study predate the infection). Cell type and time point are not known. The CDR3 sequence is CASSYWLTGELFF. The CDR3 bases are TGTGCCAGCAGTTACTGGCTGACCGGGGAGCTGTTTTTT.